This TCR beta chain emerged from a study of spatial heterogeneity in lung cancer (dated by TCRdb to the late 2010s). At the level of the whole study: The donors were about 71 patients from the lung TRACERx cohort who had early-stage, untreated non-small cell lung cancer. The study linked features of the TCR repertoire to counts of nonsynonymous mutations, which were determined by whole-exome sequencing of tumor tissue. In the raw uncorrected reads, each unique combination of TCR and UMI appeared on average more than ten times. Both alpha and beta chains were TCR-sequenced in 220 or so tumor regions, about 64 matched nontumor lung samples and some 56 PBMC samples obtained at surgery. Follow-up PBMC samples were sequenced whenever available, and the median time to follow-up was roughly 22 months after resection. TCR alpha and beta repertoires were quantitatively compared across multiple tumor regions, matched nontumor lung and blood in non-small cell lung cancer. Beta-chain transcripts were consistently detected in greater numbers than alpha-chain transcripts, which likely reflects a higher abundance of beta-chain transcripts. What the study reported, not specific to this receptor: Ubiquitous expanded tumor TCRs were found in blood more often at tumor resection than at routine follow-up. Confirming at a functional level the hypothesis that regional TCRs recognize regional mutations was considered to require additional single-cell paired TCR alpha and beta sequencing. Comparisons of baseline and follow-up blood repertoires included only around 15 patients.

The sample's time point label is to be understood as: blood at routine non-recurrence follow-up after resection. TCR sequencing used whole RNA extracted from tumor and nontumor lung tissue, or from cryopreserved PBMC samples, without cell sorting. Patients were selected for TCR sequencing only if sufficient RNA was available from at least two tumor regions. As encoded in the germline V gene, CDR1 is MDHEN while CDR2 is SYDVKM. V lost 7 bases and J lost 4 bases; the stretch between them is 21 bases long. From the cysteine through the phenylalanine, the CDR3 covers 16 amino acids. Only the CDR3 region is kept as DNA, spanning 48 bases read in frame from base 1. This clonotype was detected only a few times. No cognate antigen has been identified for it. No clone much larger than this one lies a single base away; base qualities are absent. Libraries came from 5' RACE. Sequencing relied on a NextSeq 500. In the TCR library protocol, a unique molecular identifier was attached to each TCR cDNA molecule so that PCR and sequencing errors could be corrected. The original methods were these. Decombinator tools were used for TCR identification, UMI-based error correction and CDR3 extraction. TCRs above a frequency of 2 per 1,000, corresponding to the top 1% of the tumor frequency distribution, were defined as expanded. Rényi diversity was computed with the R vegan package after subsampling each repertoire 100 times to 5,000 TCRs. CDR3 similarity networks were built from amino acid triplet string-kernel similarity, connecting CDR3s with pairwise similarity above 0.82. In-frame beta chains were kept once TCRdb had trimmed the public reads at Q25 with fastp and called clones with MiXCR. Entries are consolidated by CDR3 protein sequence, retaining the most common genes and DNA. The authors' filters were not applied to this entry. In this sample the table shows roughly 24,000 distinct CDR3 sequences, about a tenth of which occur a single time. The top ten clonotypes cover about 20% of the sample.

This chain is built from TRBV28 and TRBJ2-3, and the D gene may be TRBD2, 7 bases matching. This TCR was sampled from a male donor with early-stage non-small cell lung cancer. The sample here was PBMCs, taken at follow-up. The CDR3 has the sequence CASMFQKGGAPDTQYF. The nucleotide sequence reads TGTGCCAGCATGTTCCAAAAAGGGGGGGCCCCAGATACGCAGTATTTT.